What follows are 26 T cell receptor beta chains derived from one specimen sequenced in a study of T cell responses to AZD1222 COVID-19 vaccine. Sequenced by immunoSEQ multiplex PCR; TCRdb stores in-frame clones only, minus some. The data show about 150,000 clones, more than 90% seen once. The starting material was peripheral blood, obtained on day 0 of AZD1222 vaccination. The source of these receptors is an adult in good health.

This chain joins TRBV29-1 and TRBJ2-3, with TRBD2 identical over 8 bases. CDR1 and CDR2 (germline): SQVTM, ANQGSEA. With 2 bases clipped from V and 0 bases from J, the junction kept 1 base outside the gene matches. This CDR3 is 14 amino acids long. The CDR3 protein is CSVETSGSTDTQYF. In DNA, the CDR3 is TGCAGCGTTGAAACTAGCGGAAGCACAGATACGCAGTATTTT.

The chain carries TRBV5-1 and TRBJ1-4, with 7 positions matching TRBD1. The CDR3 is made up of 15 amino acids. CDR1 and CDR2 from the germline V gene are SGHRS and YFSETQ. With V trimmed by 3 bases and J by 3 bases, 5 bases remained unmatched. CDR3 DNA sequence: TGCGCCAGCAGCTGGGACAGTGGAGCTAATGAAAAACTGTTTTTT. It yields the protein CASSWDSGANEKLFF.

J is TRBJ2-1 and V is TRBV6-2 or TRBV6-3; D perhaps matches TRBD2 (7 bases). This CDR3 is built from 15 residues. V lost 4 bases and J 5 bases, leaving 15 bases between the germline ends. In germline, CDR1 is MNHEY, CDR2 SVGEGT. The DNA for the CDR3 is TGTGCCAGCAGTTCTCAGAGGGGGGGACACAATGAGCAGTTCTTC. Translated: CASSSQRGGHNEQFF.

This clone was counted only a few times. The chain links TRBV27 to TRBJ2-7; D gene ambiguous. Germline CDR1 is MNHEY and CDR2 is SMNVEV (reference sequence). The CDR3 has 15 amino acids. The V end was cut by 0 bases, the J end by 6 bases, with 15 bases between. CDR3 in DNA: TGTGCCAGCAGTTTATCGGGGTTGTACCCCTTCGAGCAGTACTTC. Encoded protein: CASSLSGLYPFEQYF.

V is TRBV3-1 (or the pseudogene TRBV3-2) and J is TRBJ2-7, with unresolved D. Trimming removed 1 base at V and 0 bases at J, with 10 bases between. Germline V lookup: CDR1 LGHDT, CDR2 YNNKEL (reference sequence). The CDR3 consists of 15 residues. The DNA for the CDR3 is TGTGCCAGCAGCCAAGGGGCTACCCTCTCCTACGAGCAGTACTTC. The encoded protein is CASSQGATLSYEQYF.

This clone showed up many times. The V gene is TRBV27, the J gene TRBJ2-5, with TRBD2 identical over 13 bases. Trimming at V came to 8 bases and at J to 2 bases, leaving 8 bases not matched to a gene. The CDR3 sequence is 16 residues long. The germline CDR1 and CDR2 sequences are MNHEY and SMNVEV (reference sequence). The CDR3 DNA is TGTGCCAGCGGGGAGGGACTAGCGGGGCTACAAGAGACCCAGTACTTC. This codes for CASGEGLAGLQETQYF.

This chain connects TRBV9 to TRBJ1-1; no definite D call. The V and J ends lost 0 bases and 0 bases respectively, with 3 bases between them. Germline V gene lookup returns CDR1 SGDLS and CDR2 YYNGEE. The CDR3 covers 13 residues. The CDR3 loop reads CASSVEVNTEAFF. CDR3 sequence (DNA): TGTGCCAGCAGCGTAGAGGTGAACACTGAAGCTTTCTTT.

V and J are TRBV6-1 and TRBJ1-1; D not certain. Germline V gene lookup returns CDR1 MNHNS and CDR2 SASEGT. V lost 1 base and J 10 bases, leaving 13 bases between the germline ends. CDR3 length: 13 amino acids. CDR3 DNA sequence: TGTGCCAGCAGTGAAGGATCTCGGTGGGGAGCTTTCTTT. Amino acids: CASSEGSRWGAFF.

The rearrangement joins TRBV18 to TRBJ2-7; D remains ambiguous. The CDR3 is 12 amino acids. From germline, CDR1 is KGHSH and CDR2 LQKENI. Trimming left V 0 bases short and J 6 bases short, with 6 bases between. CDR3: CASSPPSVEQYF. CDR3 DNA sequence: TGTGCCAGCTCACCACCTTCCGTCGAGCAGTACTTC.

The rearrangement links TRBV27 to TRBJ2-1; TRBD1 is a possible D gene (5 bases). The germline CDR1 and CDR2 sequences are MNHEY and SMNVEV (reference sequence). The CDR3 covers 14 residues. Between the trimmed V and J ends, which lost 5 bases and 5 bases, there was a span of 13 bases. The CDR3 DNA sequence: TGTGCCAGCAGTCTTTCAGGGTCACACAATGAGCAGTTCTTC. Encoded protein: CASSLSGSHNEQFF.

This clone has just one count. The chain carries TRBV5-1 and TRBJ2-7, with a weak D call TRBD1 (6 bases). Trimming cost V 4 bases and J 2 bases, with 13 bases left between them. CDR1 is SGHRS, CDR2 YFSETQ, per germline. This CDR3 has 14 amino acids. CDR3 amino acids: CASSPHSGAYEQYF. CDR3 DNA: TGCGCCAGCAGCCCCCATTCAGGGGCCTACGAGCAGTACTTC. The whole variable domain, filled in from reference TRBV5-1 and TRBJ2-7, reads KAGVTQTPRYLIKTRGQQVTLSCSPISGHRSVSWYQQTPGQGLQFLFEYFSETQRNKGNFPGRFSGRQFSNSRSEMNVSTLELGDSALYLCASSPHSGAYEQYFGPGTRLTVT.

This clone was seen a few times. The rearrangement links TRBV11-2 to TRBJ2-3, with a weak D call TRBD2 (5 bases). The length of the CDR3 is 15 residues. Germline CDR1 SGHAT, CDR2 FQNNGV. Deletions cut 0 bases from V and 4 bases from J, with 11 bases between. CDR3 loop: CASSLEGAGADTQYF. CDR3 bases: TGTGCCAGCAGCTTAGAGGGAGCTGGTGCAGATACGCAGTATTTT.

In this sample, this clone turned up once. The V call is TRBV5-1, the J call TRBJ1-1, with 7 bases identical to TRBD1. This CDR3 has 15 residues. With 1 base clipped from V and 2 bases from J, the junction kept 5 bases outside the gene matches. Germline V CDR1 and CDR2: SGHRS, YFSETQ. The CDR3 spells CASSLWTGFNTEAFF. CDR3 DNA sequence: TGCGCCAGCAGCTTGTGGACAGGCTTTAACACTGAAGCTTTCTTT. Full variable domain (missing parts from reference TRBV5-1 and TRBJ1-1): KAGVTQTPRYLIKTRGQQVTLSCSPISGHRSVSWYQQTPGQGLQFLFEYFSETQRNKGNFPGRFSGRQFSNSRSEMNVSTLELGDSALYLCASSLWTGFNTEAFFGQGTRLTVV.

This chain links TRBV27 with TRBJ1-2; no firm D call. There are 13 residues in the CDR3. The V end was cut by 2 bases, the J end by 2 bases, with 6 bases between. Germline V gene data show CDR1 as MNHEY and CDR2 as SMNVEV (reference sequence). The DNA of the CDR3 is TGTGCCAGCAGTTTACTCCCGAACTATGGCTACACCTTC. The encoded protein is CASSLLPNYGYTF.

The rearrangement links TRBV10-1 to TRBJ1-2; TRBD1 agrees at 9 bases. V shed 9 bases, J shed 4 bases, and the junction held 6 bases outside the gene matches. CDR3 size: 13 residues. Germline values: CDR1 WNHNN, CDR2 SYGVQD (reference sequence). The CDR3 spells CARSTGGSYGYTF. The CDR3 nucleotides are TGCGCCAGGTCGACAGGGGGATCCTATGGCTACACCTTC.

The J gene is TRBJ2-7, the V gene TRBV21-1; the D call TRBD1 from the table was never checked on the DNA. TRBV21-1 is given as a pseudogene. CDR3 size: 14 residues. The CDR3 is CASNSPGHPYEQYF. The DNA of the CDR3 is TGTGCCAGCAACTCACCGGGACATCCCTACGAGCAGTACTTC.

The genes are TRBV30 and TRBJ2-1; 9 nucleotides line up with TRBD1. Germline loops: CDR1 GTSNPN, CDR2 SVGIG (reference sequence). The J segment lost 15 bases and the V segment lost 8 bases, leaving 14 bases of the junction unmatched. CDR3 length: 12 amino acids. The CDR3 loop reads CARRSGTGFPFF. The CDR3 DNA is TGTGCCCGCCGGTCCGGGACAGGGTTCCCGTTCTTC.

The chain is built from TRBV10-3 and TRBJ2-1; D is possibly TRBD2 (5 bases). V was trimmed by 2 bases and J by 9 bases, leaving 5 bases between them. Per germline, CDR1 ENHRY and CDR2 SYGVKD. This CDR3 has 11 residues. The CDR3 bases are TGTGCCATCAGTGAGGGAGGTGAGCAGTTCTTC. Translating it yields CAISEGGEQFF.

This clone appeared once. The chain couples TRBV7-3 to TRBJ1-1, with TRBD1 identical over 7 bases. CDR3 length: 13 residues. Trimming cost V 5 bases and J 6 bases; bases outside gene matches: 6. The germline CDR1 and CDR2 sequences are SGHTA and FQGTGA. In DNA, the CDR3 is TGTGCCAGCAGCGTAGGGGGCTTTGCTGAAGCTTTCTTT. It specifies CASSVGGFAEAFF. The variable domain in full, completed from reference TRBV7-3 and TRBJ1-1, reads GAGVSQTPSNKVTEKGKYVELRCDPISGHTALYWYRQSLGQGPEFLIYFQGTGAADDSGLPNDRFFAVRPEGSVSTLKIQRTERGDSAVYLCASSVGGFAEAFFGQGTRLTVV.

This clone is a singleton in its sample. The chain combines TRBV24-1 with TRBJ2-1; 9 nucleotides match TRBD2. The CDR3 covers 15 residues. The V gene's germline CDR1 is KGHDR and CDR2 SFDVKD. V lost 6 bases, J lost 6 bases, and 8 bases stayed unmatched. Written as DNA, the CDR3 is TGTGCCACCAGTCCAGGGACTAGCCATTCCAATGAGCAGTTCTTC. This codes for CATSPGTSHSNEQFF.

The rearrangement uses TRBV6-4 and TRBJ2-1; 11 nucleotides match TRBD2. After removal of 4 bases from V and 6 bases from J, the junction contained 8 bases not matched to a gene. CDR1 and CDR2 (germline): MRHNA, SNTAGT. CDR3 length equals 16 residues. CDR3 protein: CASSGGDLAGGNEQFF. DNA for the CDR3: TGTGCCAGCAGTGGAGGGGATCTAGCGGGAGGCAATGAGCAGTTCTTC.

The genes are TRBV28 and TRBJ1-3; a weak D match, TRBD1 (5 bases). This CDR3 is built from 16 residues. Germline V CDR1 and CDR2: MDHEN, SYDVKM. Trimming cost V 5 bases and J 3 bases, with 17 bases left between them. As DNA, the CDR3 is TGTGCCAGCAGTCCGGGGGGAAAGCGACTTGGAAACACCATATATTTT. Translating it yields CASSPGGKRLGNTIYF. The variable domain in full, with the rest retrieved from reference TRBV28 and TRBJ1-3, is DVKVTQSSRYLVKRTGEKVFLECVQDMDHENMFWYRQDPGLGLRLIYFSYDVKMKEKGDIPEGYSVSREKKERFSLILESASTNQTSMYLCASSPGGKRLGNTIYFGEGSWLTVV.

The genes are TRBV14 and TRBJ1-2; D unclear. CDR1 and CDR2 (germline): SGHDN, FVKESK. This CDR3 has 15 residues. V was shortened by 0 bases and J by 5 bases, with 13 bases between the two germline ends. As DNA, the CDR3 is TGTGCCAGCAGCCAAGAGATTCCCGAGGTGTATGGCTACACCTTC. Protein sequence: CASSQEIPEVYGYTF.

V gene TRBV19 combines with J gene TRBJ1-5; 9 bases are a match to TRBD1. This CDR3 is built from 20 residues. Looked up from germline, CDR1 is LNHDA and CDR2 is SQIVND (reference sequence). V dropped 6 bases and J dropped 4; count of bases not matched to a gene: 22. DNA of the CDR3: TGTGCCAGTAGCCGAAGAGGACTACAGGGGGCCCGGGCGGGGAATCAGCCCCAGCATTTT. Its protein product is CASSRRGLQGARAGNQPQHF.

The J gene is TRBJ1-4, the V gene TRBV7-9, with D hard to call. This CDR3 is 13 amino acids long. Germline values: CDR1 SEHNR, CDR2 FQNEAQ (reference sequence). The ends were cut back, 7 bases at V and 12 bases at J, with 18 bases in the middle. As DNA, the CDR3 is TGTGCCAGCACCAAATCACTCCTTTCAGAACTGTTTTTT. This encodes CASTKSLLSELFF.

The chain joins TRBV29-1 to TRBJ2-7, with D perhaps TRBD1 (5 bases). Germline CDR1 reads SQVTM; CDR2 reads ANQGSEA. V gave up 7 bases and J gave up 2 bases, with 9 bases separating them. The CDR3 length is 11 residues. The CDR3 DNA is TGCAGCGCACAGGTTCCCTACGAGCAGTACTTC. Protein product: CSAQVPYEQYF.